This T cell receptor (beta chain) appears in the sequencing data of a study of T cell repertoires in ileal Crohn's disease. Study-wide points: Compared with CD4 T cells, sorted CD8 cells carried more expanded clones.

Sequenced by immunoSEQ multiplex PCR; TCRdb stores in-frame clones only, minus some. Of about 14,000 clones listed, roughly three quarters are singletons. CDR1 KGHSH and CDR2 LQKENI come from the germline V gene. V lost 8 bases, J lost 3 bases, and 3 bases stayed unmatched. CDR3 size: 12 residues. Notes on this clone: Its target is unknown.

The source is an adult with Crohn's disease. Sequenced input: ileal tissue. The gene calls are TRBV18 and TRBJ2-7; the match to TRBD1 covers 8 bases. This CDR3 reads CASADRGYEQYF. The DNA for the CDR3 is TGTGCCAGCGCAGACAGGGGCTACGAGCAGTACTTC. The variable domain in full, completed from reference TRBV18 and TRBJ2-7, reads NAGVMQNPRHLVRRRGQEARLRCSPMKGHSHVYWYRQLPEEGLKFMVYLQKENIIDESGMPKERFSAEFPKEGPSILRIQQVVRGDSAAYFCASADRGYEQYFGPGTRLTVT.